This entry lists 25 T cell receptor beta chains sequenced from one sample in a study of blood T cell repertoires in COVID-19. Clones were sequenced by immunoSEQ multiplex PCR, and TCRdb holds only the in-frame ones, with some missing. The table lists about 480,000 clones, 88% of them singletons, with less than 2% in the top ten. The source material was PBMCs or T cells enriched from blood (not recorded which). Receptor source: a woman aged 40 to 50 who had recovered from COVID-19.

The chain combines TRBV2 with TRBJ2-2, with a possible D match to TRBD1 (5 bases). Trimming took off 10 bases at V and 5 bases at J, with 11 bases between the two ends. The CDR3 is 12 amino acids. Germline lookup yields CDR1 SNHLY and CDR2 FYNNEI. As DNA, the CDR3 is TGTGCCACCAGACAGCAAACCGGGGAGCTGTTTTTT. It is translated as CATRQQTGELFF. Full variable domain (outside the CDR3, taken from reference TRBV2 and TRBJ2-2): EPEVTQTPSHQVTQMGQEVILRCVPISNHLYFYWYRQILGQKVEFLVSFYNNEISEKSEIFDDQFSVERPDGSNFTLKIRSTKLEDSAMYFCATRQQTGELFFGEGSRLTVL.

The chain has TRBV7-8 and TRBJ1-2, with no clear D. The germline V gene has CDR1 SGHVS and CDR2 FQNEAQ. The CDR3 covers 13 residues. Trimming stripped 0 bases from V and 7 bases from J, with 9 bases between. The CDR3 sequence: CASSLAAGSGYTF. In nucleotides, the CDR3 is TGTGCCAGCAGCTTAGCGGCGGGGAGTGGCTACACCTTC.

The chain employs TRBV4-3 and TRBJ1-1, with D unresolved. This CDR3 has 15 residues. CDR1 and CDR2 (germline): LGHNA, YSLEER. The ends were cut back, 1 base at V and 0 bases at J, with 9 bases in the middle. CDR3 loop: CASSQGEGMNTEAFF. CDR3 nucleotide sequence: TGCGCCAGCAGCCAAGGCGAGGGAATGAACACTGAAGCTTTCTTT.

This sequence joins TRBV19 and TRBJ2-1, with D maybe TRBD2 (5 bases). The V end lost 3 bases, the J end lost 7 bases, and 10 bases lay between the germline ends. The CDR3 extends over 13 amino acids. Germline values: CDR1 LNHDA, CDR2 SQIVND (reference sequence). As DNA, the CDR3 is TGTGCCAGTAGTATTCTAGCCGTAAATGAGCAGTTCTTC. It yields the protein CASSILAVNEQFF.

The genes are TRBV6-5 and TRBJ1-6; a weak D match, TRBD1 (5 bases). The V gene's germline CDR1 is MNHEY and CDR2 SVGAGI. Between the trimmed V and J ends, which lost 8 bases and 6 bases, there was a span of 17 bases. CDR3 size: 15 residues. CDR3 coding DNA: TGTGCCAGCGGGGACTGGTCCCTCCTTAATTCACCCCTCCACTTT. This sequence encodes CASGDWSLLNSPLHF.

With regard to this clone: Other DNA sequences in the sample encode the same CDR3. The chain uses TRBV10-1 and TRBJ1-5; tentative D call: TRBD1 (5 bases). With 3 bases removed from V and 2 bases from J, the gap between germline ends came to 5 bases. In germline, CDR1 is WNHNN, CDR2 SYGVQD (reference sequence). The CDR3 is made up of 13 amino acids. The CDR3 loop reads CASSDRGNQPQHF. The CDR3 region has the DNA TGCGCCAGCAGTGACAGGGGCAATCAGCCCCAGCATTTT.

The chain carries TRBV6-6 and TRBJ1-3; D is perhaps TRBD1 (6 bases). The V gene's germline CDR1 is MNHNY and CDR2 SVGAGI (reference sequence). Trimming took 3 bases from V and 0 from J, leaving 9 bases between them. CDR3 length: 15 residues. Here the CDR3 reads CASSYTGTSGNTIYF. In DNA form, the CDR3 reads TGTGCCAGCAGTTATACAGGGACCTCTGGAAACACCATATATTTT.

The chain joins TRBV10-1 to TRBJ2-5; D is possibly TRBD1 (6 bases). The germline V gene encodes CDR1 WNHNN and CDR2 SYGVQD (reference sequence). The CDR3 has 13 amino acids. Deletions cut 6 bases from V and 3 bases from J, with 11 bases between. The CDR3 region is CASRGTSEETQYF. For the CDR3, the DNA is TGCGCCAGCAGGGGGACAAGCGAAGAGACCCAGTACTTC.

The genes are TRBV11-2 and TRBJ2-5, with a possible D match to TRBD2 (6 bases). The CDR3 contains 16 residues. Germline V gives CDR1 SGHAT, CDR2 FQNNGV. V was shortened by 5 bases and J by 5 bases, with 21 bases between the two germline ends. CDR3 nucleotide sequence: TGTGCCAGCAGCCCCTCGGGCGGGACCTATTCGGAGACCCAGTACTTC. Translating gives CASSPSGGTYSETQYF.

V is TRBV7-9 and J is TRBJ2-1, with 7 bases matching TRBD1. The CDR3 is 15 residues long. V dropped 3 bases and J dropped 6; count of bases not matched to a gene: 8. Per germline, CDR1 SEHNR and CDR2 FQNEAQ (reference sequence). The CDR3 region is CASSFERGLPNEQFF. The CDR3 DNA follows: TGTGCCAGCAGCTTTGAGAGGGGGCTGCCCAATGAGCAGTTCTTC.

V is TRBV6-1 and J is TRBJ1-2; D unresolved. CDR3 length: 16 residues. V shed 0 bases and J shed 5 bases, with 16 bases lying between them. In germline, CDR1 is MNHNS, CDR2 SASEGT. The chain's CDR3 is CASSEARRTFRYGYTF. The CDR3 DNA follows: TGTGCCAGCAGTGAAGCGCGAAGGACTTTTCGATATGGCTACACCTTC.

This chain links TRBV10-2 with TRBJ2-5, with D perhaps matching TRBD1 (5 bases). CDR1 is WSHSY, CDR2 SAAADI, per germline. V lost 1 base and J 7 bases, leaving 7 bases between the germline ends. The CDR3 totals 12 residues. This CDR3 reads CASSEFGATQYF. CDR3 in DNA: TGCGCCAGCAGTGAGTTTGGGGCGACCCAGTACTTC.

This chain links TRBV12-3 or TRBV12-4 with TRBJ1-1; no firm D call. The length of the CDR3 is 12 residues. Trimming took 4 bases from V and 0 from J, leaving 3 bases between them. The CDR3 DNA sequence: TGTGCCAGCAGTTCAATGAACACTGAAGCTTTCTTT. Translated: CASSSMNTEAFF.

This clone occurred once. As DNA, the CDR3 is TGTGCCAGCAGCATAAACAACCGGGACAGACAACCTCCCGGGGAGCTGTTTTTT. Its protein is CASSINNRDRQPPGELFF. This sequence joins TRBV7-6 and TRBJ2-2; 7 bases agree with TRBD1. Germline-derived CDR1 and CDR2 are SGHVS and FNYEAQ. Trimming cost V 5 bases and J 6 bases; bases outside gene matches: 18. The CDR3 is made up of 18 amino acids.

V gene TRBV16 combines with J gene TRBJ2-7; unclear D gene. Germline loops: CDR1 KGHSY, CDR2 FQNENV. The CDR3 spans 13 residues. Between the trimmed V and J ends, which lost 2 bases and 9 bases, there was a span of 14 bases. CDR3 amino acids: CASSQRSRGGQYF. The CDR3 DNA sequence: TGTGCCAGCAGCCAACGGAGCAGAGGTGGGCAGTACTTC.

J is TRBJ2-2 and V is TRBV11-3; D is possibly TRBD1 (6 bases). Germline V gene sequence: CDR1 SGHNT, CDR2 YENEEA. V was cut by 7 bases and J by 2 bases, with 17 bases left in between. CDR3 size: 16 residues. CDR3 sequence: CASTLSGTLNTGELFF. The CDR3 region has the DNA TGTGCCAGCACCCTGTCCGGGACACTTAACACCGGGGAGCTGTTTTTT. Full variable domain (remainder filled in from reference TRBV11-3 and TRBJ2-2): EAGVVQSPRYKIIEKKQPVAFWCNPISGHNTLYWYLQNLGQGPELLIRYENEEAVDDSQLPKDRFSAERLKGVDSTLKIQPAELGDSAVYLCASTLSGTLNTGELFFGEGSRLTVL.

The V gene is TRBV5-1, the J gene TRBJ1-2; no clear D gene. This CDR3 spans 11 amino acids. Trimming cost V 4 bases and J 3 bases, with 4 bases left between them. From germline, CDR1 is SGHRS and CDR2 YFSETQ. CDR3 sequence (DNA): TGCGCCAGCAGCGACTACTATGGCTACACCTTC. This codes for CASSDYYGYTF.

The V and J genes are TRBV7-2 and TRBJ2-7, with 9 bases that match TRBD2. Germline V gene lookup returns CDR1 SGHTA and CDR2 FQGNSA. This CDR3 region has 16 residues. The V gene end was trimmed by 3 bases and the J gene end by 2 bases; junction bases not matched to a gene: 8. The CDR3 spells CASSFVRREGAYEQYF. The DNA of the CDR3 is TGTGCCAGCAGCTTCGTGAGGCGGGAGGGGGCCTACGAGCAGTACTTC.

The chain uses TRBV25-1 and TRBJ1-3; D may be TRBD1 (5 bases). Germline V gene data show CDR1 as MGHDK and CDR2 as SYGVNS. The CDR3 runs to 15 residues. Trimming cost V 2 bases and J 1 base, with 9 bases left between them. CDR3 in amino acids: CASSESRASGNTIYF. DNA of the CDR3: TGTGCCAGCAGTGAAAGCAGGGCTTCTGGAAACACCATATATTTT.

This chain joins TRBV6-5 and TRBJ1-1; D gene uncertain. The germline gives CDR1 MNHEY, CDR2 SVGAGI. V lost 7 bases, J lost 4 bases, and 16 bases lay in between. The CDR3 extends over 14 amino acids. DNA of the CDR3: TGTGCCAGCATAGCAAGTTATGACGGCACTGAAGCTTTCTTT. Amino acid sequence: CASIASYDGTEAFF.

The DNA of the CDR3 is TGCGCCAGCAACCCGACTAGCGGGAGAGGGGGGACCCAGTACTTC. Translation gives CASNPTSGRGGTQYF. The chain uses TRBV5-1 and TRBJ2-5, with 12 bases matching TRBD2. Trimming at V came to 6 bases and at J to 7 bases, leaving 10 bases not matched to a gene. The CDR3 loop spans 15 amino acids. Germline loops: CDR1 SGHRS, CDR2 YFSETQ. Full variable domain (rest looked up from reference TRBV5-1 and TRBJ2-5): KAGVTQTPRYLIKTRGQQVTLSCSPISGHRSVSWYQQTPGQGLQFLFEYFSETQRNKGNFPGRFSGRQFSNSRSEMNVSTLELGDSALYLCASNPTSGRGGTQYFGPGTRLLVL.

The rearrangement joins TRBV11-2 to TRBJ1-2, with 7 bases fitting TRBD1. Germline CDR1 and CDR2: SGHAT and FQNNGV. The V and J ends lost 1 base and 9 bases, in that order; junction bases with no gene match: 8. CDR3 length equals 14 residues. CDR3 sequence: CASSLGTGDRSYTF. CDR3 DNA: TGTGCCAGCAGCTTAGGGACAGGAGACAGGAGCTACACCTTC.

The J gene is TRBJ2-5, the V gene TRBV7-6, with 7 positions matching TRBD1. The V gene end was trimmed by 5 bases and the J gene end by 10 bases; junction bases not matched to a gene: 10. The CDR3 contains 13 residues. CDR1 and CDR2 (germline): SGHVS, FNYEAQ. As DNA, the CDR3 is TGTGCCAGCAGCCTCGACAGGGAAGATGTCCAGTACTTC. It specifies CASSLDREDVQYF.

V usage is TRBV4-1 and J usage is TRBJ2-1, with D possibly being TRBD2 (7 bases). Germline CDR1 is MGHRA and CDR2 is YSYEKL. Trimming took 1 base from V and 5 from J, leaving 18 bases between them. The CDR3 runs 17 residues. The DNA for the CDR3 is TGCGCCAGCAGCCAAGGTCCTGCCGCGGGGGCTCACAATGAGCAGTTCTTC. Encoded protein: CASSQGPAAGAHNEQFF.

The chain has TRBV5-4 and TRBJ2-1, with TRBD2 matching over 8 bases. CDR1 and CDR2 (germline): SGHNT, YYREEE (reference sequence). CDR3 length: 14 residues. Germline trimming cut 0 bases from V and 8 bases from J; bases unmatched to any gene: 4. The CDR3 DNA sequence: TGTGCCAGCAGCTTGGTCCTAGCGGGCGATGAGCAGTTCTTC. Amino acid sequence: CASSLVLAGDEQFF. Filled out from reference TRBV5-4 and TRBJ2-1, the complete variable domain reads ETGVTQSPTHLIKTRGQQVTLRCSSQSGHNTVSWYQQALGQGPQFIFQYYREEENGRGNFPPRFSGLQFPNYSSELNVNALELDDSALYLCASSLVLAGDEQFFGPGTRLTVL.